This T cell receptor beta chain is from a study of Ad26.COV2.S vaccination and SARS-CoV-2 variants (dated by TCRdb to the early 2020s). About the investigation overall: Vaccine-arm donors came from COV1001, a multicentre, randomized, double-blind, placebo-controlled phase I-IIa trial of Ad26.COV2.S in healthy adults. Participants in the trial were split at random into five groups of five each, receiving low-dose or high-dose Ad26.COV2.S once or twice, or else placebo on both occasions. Dosing of Ad26.COV2.S was intramuscular, at either 5x10^10 or 1x10^11 viral particles, delivered as one shot or as two shots spaced 56 days apart. The TCR-sequenced set comprised about 30 samples: some 19 Ad26.COV2.S vaccine recipients, 5 placebo recipients and 8 SARS-CoV-2 convalescent individuals. The specificity and breadth of SARS-CoV-2-reactive T cell receptors after Ad26.COV2.S vaccination were assessed by TCRbeta repertoire sequencing. Blinding of investigators to trial group allocation was maintained during experiments and outcome assessment. Findings and caveats that apply to the study as a whole: Higher spike-specific TCR breadth was observed in Ad26.COV2.S recipients than in placebo recipients (P = 0.0014). The study was not powered to compare responses between vaccine doses or regimens. After vaccination, spike-specific CD8+ and CD4+ T cell responses were reported to show substantial breadth. According to the authors, total T cell responses may have been underestimated by the TCR breadth and depth analyses. Comparable non-spike TCR breadth was observed between vaccine and placebo recipients, consistent with only spike being contained in the vaccine.

In the paper's terms, the treatment or condition label means: around 19 received Ad26.COV2.S at low or high dose, single or two shots; roughly five received placebo; per-sample allocation not given. Repertoires of vaccine and placebo recipients were sequenced from samples taken on day 63 after the first injection. Cohort 1b enrolled some 25 adults aged 18-55 years at a single site in Boston, USA, between 29 July and 7 August 2020. Ad26.COV2.S was a replication-incompetent adenovirus type 26 vector expressing a prefusion-stabilized SARS-CoV-2 spike protein from the original Wuhan strain. The immunoSEQ Assay was used to sequence TCRbeta CDR3 regions. After extraction, genomic DNA underwent amplification by bias-controlled multiplex PCR, followed by high-throughput sequencing. The study's own analysis went as follows. Collapsing and filtering of sequences were performed to quantify the absolute abundance of each unique TCRbeta CDR3 region. T cell fraction was estimated by normalizing TCRbeta template counts to usable DNA, with usable DNA measured through amplification of reference genes found in all nucleated cells. Repertoire TCRs were annotated as SARS-CoV-2-specific when V gene, CDR3 amino acid sequence and J gene were exactly matched to a known reactive TCR set. MIRA supplied the reference SARS-CoV-2 TCR set, which was filtered for enrichment in COVID-19-positive ImmuneCODE repertoires so that public or cross-reactive TCRs were removed. Using the MIRA antigens, annotated TCRs were further analysed by specific ORF or by position within an ORF. Breadth was defined as the number of annotated unique rearrangements divided by the total number of unique productive rearrangements, and depth was defined as the summed frequency of the annotated unique rearrangements. TCR breadth was compared between groups using two-sided Wilcoxon rank-sum tests. The clones in this table, taken by TCRdb from immuneACCESS, are in-frame only. Not every clone is retained; where verified, under half of the shortfall comes from an unresolved V gene, and the cause of the rest is unknown. That table supplies the V and J calls and clone size; D and trimming were determined from the DNA. The sample table records 360,000 or so clones; 80% to 90% of these occur just once. Clones ranked in the top ten supply approximately 3.6% of the sample.

This clone was counted a single time. Its recognized antigen is unknown. The record has no base qualities; no much larger clone is one base away. The sample here was peripheral blood, taken in a trial of Ad26.COV2.S vaccine versus placebo. This clonotype originated in a person aged 18 to 59 who received the Ad26.COV2.S COVID-19 vaccine or a placebo.

The DNA is TGTGCCAGCAGCTTACCCGGTCCGGGGAGCTCCTACGAGCAGTACTTC. This sequence encodes CASSLPGPGSSYEQYF. In this chain, TRBV7-8 is recombined with TRBJ2-7, and perhaps TRBD2 as D gene, on 5 matching bases. The CDR3 runs 16 residues from the cysteine to the phenylalanine. The retained sequence is limited to the CDR3, 48 bases, with the frame set at the first base. V is reduced by 2 bases and J by 0 bases, leaving a spacing of 14 bases between them. The germline V gene gives CDR1 as SGHVS and CDR2 as FQNEAQ.